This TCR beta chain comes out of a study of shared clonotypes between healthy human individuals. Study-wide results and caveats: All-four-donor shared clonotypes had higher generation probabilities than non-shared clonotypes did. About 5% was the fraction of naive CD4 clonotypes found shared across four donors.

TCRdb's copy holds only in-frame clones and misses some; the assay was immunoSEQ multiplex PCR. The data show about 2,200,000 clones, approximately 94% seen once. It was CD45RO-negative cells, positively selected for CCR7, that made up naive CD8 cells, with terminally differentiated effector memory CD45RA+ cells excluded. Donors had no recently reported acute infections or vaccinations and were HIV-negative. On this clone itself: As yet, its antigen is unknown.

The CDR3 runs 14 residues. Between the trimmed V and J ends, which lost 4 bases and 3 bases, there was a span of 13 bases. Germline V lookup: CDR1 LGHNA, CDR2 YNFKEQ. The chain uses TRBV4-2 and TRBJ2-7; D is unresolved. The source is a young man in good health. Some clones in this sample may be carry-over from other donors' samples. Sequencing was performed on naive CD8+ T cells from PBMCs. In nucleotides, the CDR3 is TGTGCCAGCAGCCCTTCCACCCGGTTCTACGAGCAGTACTTC. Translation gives CASSPSTRFYEQYF.